Reported below is one T cell receptor (beta chain). This clonotype was picked up many times. The specificity of this receptor is unknown. No base qualities exist here, and no much larger clone lies one base off it. The data originate from a study of HIV-infected patients and healthy controls (TCRdb year 2014). Library creation used 5' RACE. Sequencer: Illumina MiSeq. The public sequencing data were trimmed at Q25 with fastp and processed into clonotypes with MiXCR by TCRdb, which kept only in-frame beta chains. Each entry is one CDR3 protein sequence, shown with its most common DNA and genes. For this sample the table gives around 18,000 distinct CDR3 sequences, of which roughly 15% were detected only once. The ten largest clonotypes hold 20% to 25% of the sample. Including cysteine and phenylalanine, the CDR3 has 15 amino acids. Only CDR3 DNA remains: 45 bases, in frame from the first base. From a lookup of the germline V gene, CDR1 and CDR2 are MNHEY and SVGEGT. Trimming leaves V shorter by 2 bases and J shorter by 3 bases, with the junction holding 1 base beyond the gene matches.

The clonotype comes from a human donor in good health. The sequenced sample consisted of CD8+ T cells from blood. The chain is assembled from TRBV6-2 or TRBV6-3 and TRBJ2-3; 11 bases in between match TRBD2. At the DNA level, the sequence is TGTGCCAGCAGTTACGTAGCGGGAGGGACAGATACGCAGTATTTT. This codes for CASSYVAGGTDTQYF.